Listed here are 15 T cell receptor beta chains from one sample, sequenced in a study of blood T cell repertoires in COVID-19. Generated by immunoSEQ multiplex PCR, the TCRdb table keeps only in-frame clones and is missing some. The sample shows 200,000 to 250,000 clones, 65% to 90% of them seen only once. The specimen was PBMCs or T cells enriched from blood (not recorded which). These receptors were collected from a woman in her 30s who had been exposed to COVID-19.

This sequence joins TRBV5-1 and TRBJ1-5; D is possibly TRBD1 (5 bases). V was shortened by 4 bases and J by 2 bases, with 16 bases between the two germline ends. The germline V gene encodes CDR1 SGHRS and CDR2 YFSETQ. The CDR3 contains 16 residues. CDR3: CASSDGTISGNQPQHF. Here the CDR3 DNA reads TGCGCCAGCAGCGACGGGACTATTTCGGGCAATCAGCCCCAGCATTTT.

V and J are TRBV3-1 (or the pseudogene TRBV3-2) and TRBJ1-2, with TRBD1 identical over 7 bases. CDR3 length: 15 amino acids. Germline assignment: CDR1 LGHDT and CDR2 YNNKEL (reference sequence). Trimming cost V 4 bases and J 0 bases; bases outside gene matches: 5. The CDR3 sequence: CASSPRGATNYGYTF. The DNA of the CDR3 is TGTGCCAGCAGCCCCAGGGGGGCGACTAACTATGGCTACACCTTC.

The chain recombines TRBV5-1 with TRBJ1-4; possibly TRBD1 for D (5 bases). Germline V gene sequence: CDR1 SGHRS, CDR2 YFSETQ. The CDR3 covers 15 residues. The V and J ends lost 4 bases and 7 bases respectively, with 17 bases between them. The chain's CDR3 is CASSLNRRGGEKLFF. CDR3 DNA: TGCGCCAGCAGCCTCAACAGGAGAGGTGGTGAAAAACTGTTTTTT.

This clone appeared a few times. This chain uses TRBV3-1 (or the pseudogene TRBV3-2) with TRBJ1-3; TRBD1 matches 9 bases. CDR1 is LGHDT and CDR2 is YNNKEL in the germline V gene (reference sequence). The trim removed 4 bases at V and 4 bases at J, leaving 11 bases unmatched. This CDR3 is built from 17 residues. The CDR3 sequence is CASSPTHPGTGGNTIYF. The CDR3 DNA is TGTGCCAGCAGCCCGACACACCCAGGGACAGGGGGAAACACCATATATTTT.

The rearrangement joins TRBV19 to TRBJ1-6; 11 bases align to TRBD1. Looked up from germline, CDR1 is LNHDA and CDR2 is SQIVND (reference sequence). CDR3 length: 18 residues. V lost 5 bases, J lost 0 bases, and 6 bases stayed unmatched. CDR3 DNA: TGTGCCAGTAGTCTGGACAGGGGGCTGAGCTCCTATAATTCACCCCTCCACTTT. Encoded protein: CASSLDRGLSSYNSPLHF.

The V and J genes are TRBV5-1 and TRBJ1-1; 10 nucleotides match TRBD1. The germline gives CDR1 SGHRS, CDR2 YFSETQ. This CDR3 region has 14 residues. The V and J ends lost 4 bases and 4 bases, in that order; junction bases with no gene match: 4. CDR3 in amino acids: CASSPGQGSTEAFF. For the CDR3, the DNA is TGCGCCAGCAGCCCGGGACAGGGGTCCACTGAAGCTTTCTTT.

This rearrangement joins TRBV6-5 to TRBJ2-7; D is uncertain. The V gene's germline CDR1 is MNHEY and CDR2 SVGAGI. Trimming removed 0 bases from V and 3 bases from J, with 9 bases in between. The CDR3 is made up of 14 amino acids. The CDR3 DNA reads as TGTGCCAGCAGTTACTCGCCCAGATACTACGAGCAGTACTTC. Amino acids: CASSYSPRYYEQYF.

This chain uses TRBV19 with TRBJ1-5; D is possibly TRBD1 (6 bases). CDR1 and CDR2 (germline): LNHDA, SQIVND (reference sequence). V lost 4 bases to trimming and J lost 6 bases, with 16 bases between them. The CDR3 spans 15 residues. In DNA form, the CDR3 reads TGTGCCAGTAGTACCAACAGGGAAATAAGTCAGCCCCAGCATTTT. It is translated as CASSTNREISQPQHF.

The V call is TRBV3-1 (or the pseudogene TRBV3-2), the J call TRBJ1-2, with no clear D. This CDR3 has 14 amino acids. The germline CDR1 and CDR2 sequences are LGHDT and YNNKEL (reference sequence). Trimming removed 1 base at V and 4 bases at J, with 10 bases between. CDR3 DNA sequence: TGTGCCAGCAGCCAAGGATCGGGGTCCTATGGCTACACCTTC. Translating it yields CASSQGSGSYGYTF.

In this sample, this clone turned up once. This chain uses TRBV5-1 with TRBJ2-7; TRBD1 is a possible D gene (6 bases). CDR1 and CDR2 (germline): SGHRS, YFSETQ. This CDR3 has 15 amino acids. The V gene lost 7 bases and the J gene lost 2 bases, with 19 bases spanning the gap. CDR3 residues: CASQISGRGAYEQYF. The CDR3 DNA is TGCGCCAGCCAAATCTCGGGCAGGGGAGCCTACGAGCAGTACTTC.

The V and J genes are TRBV2 and TRBJ2-1, with 10 positions matching TRBD2. Germline trimming cut 6 bases from V and 6 bases from J; bases unmatched to any gene: 5. CDR1 SNHLY and CDR2 FYNNEI come from the germline V gene. The CDR3 length is 14 residues. The CDR3 nucleotides read TGTGCCAGCAGAGAACTAGCGGGGAGCAATGAGCAGTTCTTC. This encodes CASRELAGSNEQFF.

The chain combines TRBV2 with TRBJ1-1; no definite D call. Germline V gene sequence: CDR1 SNHLY, CDR2 FYNNEI. The V and J ends lost 6 bases and 4 bases respectively, with 15 bases between them. The CDR3 contains 14 residues. This chain's CDR3 is CASSPRVRGTEAFF. In DNA form, the CDR3 reads TGTGCCAGCAGCCCCCGGGTCCGTGGCACTGAAGCTTTCTTT.

This chain connects TRBV3-1 (or the pseudogene TRBV3-2) to TRBJ2-1; TRBD2 matches 9 bases. V shed 3 bases, J shed 4 bases, and the junction held 4 bases outside the gene matches. The length of the CDR3 is 15 residues. Per the germline V gene, CDR1 is LGHDT and CDR2 is YNNKEL (reference sequence). CDR3 amino acids: CASSQWTSEYNEQFF. The CDR3 DNA sequence: TGTGCCAGCAGCCAGTGGACTAGCGAGTACAATGAGCAGTTCTTC.

The rearrangement uses TRBV19 and TRBJ2-2, with TRBD2 identical over 14 bases. J lost 4 bases, V lost 1 base, and 5 bases had no gene match. Germline CDR1 is LNHDA and CDR2 is SQIVND (reference sequence). The CDR3 has 18 residues. The CDR3 sequence is CASSIGLAGGPITGELFF. CDR3 sequence (DNA): TGTGCCAGTAGTATAGGACTAGCGGGGGGGCCTATCACCGGGGAGCTGTTTTTT.

The J gene is TRBJ2-1, the V gene TRBV2, with TRBD1 matching over 7 bases. The V segment lost 6 bases and the J segment 2 bases; nucleotides outside the gene matches: 10. Germline CDR1 SNHLY, CDR2 FYNNEI. The CDR3 runs to 16 residues. CDR3 in DNA: TGTGCCAGCAGCACCCAGGGACAGAGGACCTACAATGAGCAGTTCTTC. This gives the protein CASSTQGQRTYNEQFF.